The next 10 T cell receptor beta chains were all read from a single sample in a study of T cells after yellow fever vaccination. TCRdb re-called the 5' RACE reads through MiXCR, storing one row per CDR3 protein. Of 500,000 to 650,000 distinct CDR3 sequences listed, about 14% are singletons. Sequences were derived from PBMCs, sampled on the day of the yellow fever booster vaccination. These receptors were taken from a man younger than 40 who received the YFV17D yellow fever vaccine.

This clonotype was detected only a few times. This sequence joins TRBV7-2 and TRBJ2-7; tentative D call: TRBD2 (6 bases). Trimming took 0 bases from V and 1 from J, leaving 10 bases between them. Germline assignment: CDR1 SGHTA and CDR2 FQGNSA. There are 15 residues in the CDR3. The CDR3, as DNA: TGTGCCAGCAGCTTAGCCGGGACTCGGTCCTACGAGCAGTACTTC. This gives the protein CASSLAGTRSYEQYF.

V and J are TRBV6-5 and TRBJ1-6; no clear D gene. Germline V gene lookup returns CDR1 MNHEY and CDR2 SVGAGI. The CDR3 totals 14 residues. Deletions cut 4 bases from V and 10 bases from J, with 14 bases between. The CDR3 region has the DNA TGTGCCAGCAGTTTATCTCAGACCGCCTCACCCCTCCACTTT. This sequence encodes CASSLSQTASPLHF.

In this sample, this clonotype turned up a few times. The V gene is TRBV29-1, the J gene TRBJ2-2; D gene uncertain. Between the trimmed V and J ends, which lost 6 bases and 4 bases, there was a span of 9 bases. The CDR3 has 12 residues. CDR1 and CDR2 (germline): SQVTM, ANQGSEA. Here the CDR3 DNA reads TGCAGCGTCCTACAGCTCACCGGGGAGCTGTTTTTT. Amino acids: CSVLQLTGELFF.

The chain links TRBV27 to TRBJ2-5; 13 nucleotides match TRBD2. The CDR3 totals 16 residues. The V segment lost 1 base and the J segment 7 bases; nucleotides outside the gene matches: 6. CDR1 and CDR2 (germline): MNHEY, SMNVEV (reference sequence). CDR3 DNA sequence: TGTGCCAGCAGTTTATTTGGGACTAGCGGGATTGTGACCCAGTACTTC. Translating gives CASSLFGTSGIVTQYF.

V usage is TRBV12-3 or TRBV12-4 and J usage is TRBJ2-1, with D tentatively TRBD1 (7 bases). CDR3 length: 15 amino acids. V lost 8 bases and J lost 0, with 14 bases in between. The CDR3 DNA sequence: TGTGCCAGCGATCGGCGGGACAGCTCCTACAATGAGCAGTTCTTC. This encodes CASDRRDSSYNEQFF.

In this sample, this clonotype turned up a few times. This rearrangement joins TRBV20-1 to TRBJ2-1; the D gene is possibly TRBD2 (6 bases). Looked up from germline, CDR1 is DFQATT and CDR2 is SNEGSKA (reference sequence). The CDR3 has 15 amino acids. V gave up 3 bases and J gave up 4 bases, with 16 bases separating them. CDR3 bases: TGCAGTGCTAGGCCGGGACTTAGACGGTACAATGAGCAGTTCTTC. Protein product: CSARPGLRRYNEQFF.

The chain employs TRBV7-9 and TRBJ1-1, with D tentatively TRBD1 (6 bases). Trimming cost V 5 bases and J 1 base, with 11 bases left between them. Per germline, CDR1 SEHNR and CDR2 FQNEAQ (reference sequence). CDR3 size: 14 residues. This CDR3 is CASSQQGGNTEAFF. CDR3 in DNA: TGTGCCAGCAGCCAACAGGGAGGGAACACTGAAGCTTTCTTT.

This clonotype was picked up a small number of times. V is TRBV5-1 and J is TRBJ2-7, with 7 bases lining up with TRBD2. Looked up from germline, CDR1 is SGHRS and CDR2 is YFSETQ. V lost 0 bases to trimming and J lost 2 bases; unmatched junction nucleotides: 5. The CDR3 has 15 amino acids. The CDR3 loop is CASSLDAGEAYEQYF. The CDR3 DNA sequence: TGCGCCAGCAGCTTGGATGCGGGAGAGGCCTACGAGCAGTACTTC.

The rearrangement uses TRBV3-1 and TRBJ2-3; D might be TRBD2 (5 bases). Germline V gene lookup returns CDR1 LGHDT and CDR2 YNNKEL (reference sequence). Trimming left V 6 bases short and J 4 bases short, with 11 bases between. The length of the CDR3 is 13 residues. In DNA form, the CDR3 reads TGTGCCAGCAGGGGAGTGAGGGCAGATACGCAGTATTTT. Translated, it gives CASRGVRADTQYF.

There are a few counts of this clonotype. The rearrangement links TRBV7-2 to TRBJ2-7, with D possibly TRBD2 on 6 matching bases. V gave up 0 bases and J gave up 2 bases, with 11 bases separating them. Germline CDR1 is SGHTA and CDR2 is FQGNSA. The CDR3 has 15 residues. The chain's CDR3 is CASSLATGLPYEQYF. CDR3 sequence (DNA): TGTGCCAGCAGCTTAGCGACGGGACTGCCCTACGAGCAGTACTTC.